This entry lists 15 T cell receptor beta chains sequenced from one sample in a study of cytotoxic CD8 clonotypes in ibrutinib-treated CLL. Only in-frame clones appear in the TCRdb table, and some are missing; sequencing was by immunoSEQ multiplex PCR. Among some 290,000 clones listed, around four fifths were seen once. The sequences come from PBMCs, collected before ibrutinib treatment. The receptors were gathered from a human donor with chronic lymphocytic leukemia.

The chain carries TRBV28 and TRBJ1-2, with D unresolved. The V end was cut by 4 bases, the J end by 6 bases, with 9 bases between. The length of the CDR3 is 12 residues. Per germline, CDR1 MDHEN and CDR2 SYDVKM. CDR3 in amino acids: CASSSTVNGYTF. The DNA of the CDR3 is TGTGCCAGCAGTTCGACCGTCAATGGCTACACCTTC.

The genes are TRBV7-9 and TRBJ2-3; no firm D call. Germline CDR1 is SEHNR and CDR2 is FQNEAQ (reference sequence). This CDR3 region has 13 residues. Trimming removed 7 bases at V and 4 bases at J, with 12 bases between. The CDR3 DNA is TGTGCCAGCAAGGTGGACGTTTCAGATACGCAGTATTTT. This translates into CASKVDVSDTQYF.

V is TRBV14 and J is TRBJ1-2, with D perhaps matching TRBD1 (6 bases). The germline gives CDR1 SGHDN, CDR2 FVKESK. Trimming left V 6 bases short and J 7 bases short, with 15 bases between. This CDR3 contains 13 residues. The CDR3 nucleotides are TGTGCCAGCAGTCGTTTGGGGGCTCGTGGCTACACCTTC. Translation gives CASSRLGARGYTF.

In this sample, this clone turned up once. This rearrangement joins TRBV7-2 to TRBJ2-1; TRBD2 matches 9 bases. The CDR3 has 17 residues. Trimming cost V 5 bases and J 0 bases; bases outside gene matches: 8. CDR1 and CDR2 (germline): SGHTA, FQGNSA. CDR3 nucleotide sequence: TGTGCCAGCAGCCTATTAGCGGGAGTTGGCTCCTACAATGAGCAGTTCTTC. Translating gives CASSLLAGVGSYNEQFF.

The table lists this clone with a count of one. V and J are TRBV7-9 and TRBJ2-5; a possible D gene is TRBD1 (6 bases). The CDR3 runs 17 residues. V lost 5 bases, J lost 2 bases, and 21 bases lay in between. Germline V gives CDR1 SEHNR, CDR2 FQNEAQ (reference sequence). The CDR3, as DNA: TGTGCCAGCAGCCACAAAGAGACAGGTTATTTTCAAGAGACCCAGTACTTC. Protein product: CASSHKETGYFQETQYF.

This clone was counted a few times. The V gene is TRBV11-2, the J gene TRBJ1-4; D is undetermined. Germline CDR1 is SGHAT and CDR2 is FQNNGV. The CDR3 has 13 residues. Trimming took 3 bases from V and 7 from J, leaving 9 bases between them. The CDR3 spells CASSLGLGEKLFF. Written as DNA, the CDR3 is TGTGCCAGCAGCTTGGGTCTTGGTGAAAAACTGTTTTTT.

The V call is TRBV5-4, the J call TRBJ2-7, with D possibly TRBD1 on 6 matching bases. In germline, CDR1 is SGHNT, CDR2 YYREEE (reference sequence). The length of the CDR3 is 15 residues. V gave up 1 base and J gave up 0 bases, with 11 bases separating them. The CDR3 protein is CASSLTGQYSYEQYF. CDR3 bases: TGTGCCAGCAGCTTGACAGGGCAATACTCCTACGAGCAGTACTTC.

The chain links TRBV2 to TRBJ2-2, with D maybe TRBD2 (5 bases). Per germline, CDR1 SNHLY and CDR2 FYNNEI. This CDR3 is 14 amino acids long. Trimming shortened V by 4 bases and J by 6 bases, and 12 bases separated the two germline ends. The CDR3: CASSGWTDAGELFF. CDR3 coding DNA: TGTGCCAGCAGTGGGTGGACTGATGCCGGGGAGCTGTTTTTT.

The chain is built from TRBV7-6 and TRBJ2-3, with 9 bases aligning to TRBD1. After removal of 1 base from V and 7 bases from J, the junction contained 12 bases not matched to a gene. The CDR3 runs to 17 residues. Germline assignment: CDR1 SGHVS and CDR2 FNYEAQ. CDR3 bases: TGTGCCAGCAGCTTAGGGAATCGGGACAGGGTAACCAATACGCAGTATTTT. Translated, it gives CASSLGNRDRVTNTQYF.

The CDR3 protein is CASSPRWRGNTGELFF. The DNA of the CDR3 is TGTGCCAGCAGCCCGCGGTGGAGGGGGAACACCGGGGAGCTGTTTTTT. This chain joins TRBV7-3 and TRBJ2-2; TRBD2 might be the D (6 bases). The length of the CDR3 is 16 residues. The germline V gene encodes CDR1 SGHTA and CDR2 FQGTGA. V lost 5 bases, J lost 1 base, and 14 bases lay in between. The entire variable domain, with the rest obtained from reference TRBV7-3 and TRBJ2-2, is as follows: GAGVSQTPSNKVTEKGKYVELRCDPISGHTALYWYRQSLGQGPEFLIYFQGTGAADDSGLPNDRFFAVRPEGSVSTLKIQRTERGDSAVYLCASSPRWRGNTGELFFGEGSRLTVL.

V and J are TRBV7-8 and TRBJ1-2, with a weak D call TRBD1 (5 bases). Germline CDR1 and CDR2: SGHVS and FQNEAQ. The V end was cut by 1 base, the J end by 5 bases, with 11 bases between. The CDR3 is made up of 14 amino acids. The CDR3 here is CASSLDPGSYGYTF. CDR3 bases: TGTGCCAGCAGCTTAGATCCAGGGTCTTATGGCTACACCTTC. The full variable domain, with the rest looked up from reference TRBV7-8 and TRBJ1-2, is GAGVSQSPRYKVAKRGQDVALRCDPISGHVSLFWYQQALGQGPEFLTYFQNEAQLDKSGLPSDRFFAERPEGSVSTLKIQRTQQEDSAVYLCASSLDPGSYGYTFGSGTRLTVV.

This chain connects TRBV21-1 to TRBJ1-5; the table assigns TRBD1, which was not confirmed against the DNA. TRBV21-1 is reported as a pseudogene. The CDR3 loop spans 16 amino acids. In DNA, the CDR3 is TGTGCCAGCAGCAAAGTTAAGGGGGCAGTTGATCAGCCCCAGCATTTT. Translation: CASSKVKGAVDQPQHF.

This sequence joins TRBV28 and TRBJ2-7; 8 bases are shared with TRBD1. The J segment lost 8 bases and the V segment lost 6 bases, leaving 18 bases of the junction unmatched. From germline, CDR1 is MDHEN and CDR2 SYDVKM. The CDR3 runs 16 residues. The chain's CDR3 is CASSLNRGASRGQQYF. The CDR3 DNA follows: TGTGCCAGCAGCCTTAACAGGGGGGCGAGCCGAGGTCAGCAGTACTTC.

This chain connects TRBV5-1 to TRBJ2-7, with D unclear. V lost 0 bases and J 7 bases, leaving 8 bases between the germline ends. The germline V gene has CDR1 SGHRS and CDR2 YFSETQ. The CDR3 has 12 amino acids. This chain's CDR3 is CASSLAFGEQYF. CDR3 sequence (DNA): TGCGCCAGCAGCTTGGCGTTTGGGGAGCAGTACTTC. Variable domain in full (rest from reference TRBV5-1 and TRBJ2-7): KAGVTQTPRYLIKTRGQQVTLSCSPISGHRSVSWYQQTPGQGLQFLFEYFSETQRNKGNFPGRFSGRQFSNSRSEMNVSTLELGDSALYLCASSLAFGEQYFGPGTRLTVT.

This sequence joins TRBV30 and TRBJ1-4; no definite D call. Trimming stripped 2 bases from V and 6 bases from J, with 10 bases between. CDR1 GTSNPN and CDR2 SVGIG come from the germline V gene (reference sequence). The CDR3 runs 13 residues. CDR3 sequence (DNA): TGTGCCTGGAGTTCGGGCCACGATGAAAAACTGTTTTTT. Translated, it gives CAWSSGHDEKLFF.